These 32 T cell receptor beta chains were all obtained from the same sample, sequenced in a study of response to subunit inactivated influenza vaccine. TCRdb reprocessed the RT-PCR reads with MiXCR, giving one entry per CDR3 protein. Altogether 150,000 to 200,000 distinct CDR3 sequences are present, about 12% being singletons, with the ten largest covering over 25%. The data were also submitted as part of a second study, on T cells expressing NK-cell markers. From that second work: Researchers built TCR beta cDNA using 5'RACE template switching with UMIs.

The sample in question was CD8+ T cells sorted from PBMCs, obtained 12 days after vaccination. These receptors all stem from a middle-aged man who received an inactivated influenza vaccine.

The genes are TRBV12-3 or TRBV12-4 and TRBJ2-1; D ambiguous. The CDR3 has 13 amino acids. Trimming took off 3 bases at V and 6 bases at J, with 9 bases between the two ends. The CDR3 loop is CASSFSSANEQFF. The CDR3 region has the DNA TGTGCCAGCAGTTTTTCGAGCGCCAATGAGCAGTTCTTC.

This clonotype was detected only a few times. This chain uses TRBV7-6 with TRBJ1-3; D might be TRBD1 (6 bases). The CDR3 length is 16 residues. The germline V and J ends were trimmed by 0 bases and 2 bases, with 11 bases remaining between them. Looked up from germline, CDR1 is SGHVS and CDR2 is FNYEAQ. The CDR3, as DNA: TGTGCCAGCAGCTTAGCCGGGGGCCCTCCTGGAAACACCATATATTTT. The encoded protein is CASSLAGGPPGNTIYF.

The chain uses TRBV5-1 and TRBJ2-7, with no clear D. The CDR3 totals 12 residues. V lost 3 bases and J lost 1, with 5 bases in between. Germline loops: CDR1 SGHRS, CDR2 YFSETQ. CDR3 in DNA: TGCGCCAGCAGCTCCCCTTCCTACGAGCAGTACTTC. Its translation is CASSSPSYEQYF.

This clonotype was seen more than once but under ten times. The chain links TRBV5-1 to TRBJ1-6, with 8 bases fitting TRBD1. Unmatched junction bases numbered 1, after V lost 0 bases and J lost 8 bases. Per the germline V gene, CDR1 is SGHRS and CDR2 is YFSETQ. This CDR3 comprises 14 residues. Written as DNA, the CDR3 is TGCGCCAGCAGCTTGGCGGGACAGGATTCACCCCTCCACTTT. Its translation is CASSLAGQDSPLHF.

This chain joins TRBV5-1 and TRBJ2-1; 10 bases fit TRBD2. The V gene end was trimmed by 4 bases and the J gene end by 8 bases; junction bases not matched to a gene: 9. Germline assignment: CDR1 SGHRS and CDR2 YFSETQ. The length of the CDR3 is 15 residues. CDR3 nucleotides: TGCGCCAGCAGCGCCGCTAGCGGGAGTGGCGATGAGCAGTTCTTC. Residues: CASSAASGSGDEQFF.

In this sample, this clonotype turned up many times. This rearrangement joins TRBV5-4 to TRBJ2-1; D not resolved. This CDR3 is 13 amino acids long. V gave up 0 bases and J gave up 6 bases, with 7 bases separating them. Germline-derived CDR1 and CDR2 are SGHNT and YYREEE (reference sequence). Written as DNA, the CDR3 is TGTGCCAGCAGCTTGGCTCTTTTCAATGAGCAGTTCTTC. This sequence encodes CASSLALFNEQFF.

There are many counts of this clonotype. The V and J genes are TRBV29-1 and TRBJ2-2; D remains ambiguous. Germline assignment: CDR1 SQVTM and CDR2 ANQGSEA. The CDR3 consists of 12 residues. V shed 4 bases and J shed 2 bases, with 5 bases lying between them. The CDR3 is CSVGGNTGELFF. The CDR3 DNA reads as TGCAGCGTTGGGGGAAACACCGGGGAGCTGTTTTTT.

CDR3 amino acids: CASSLAAGGNDEQFF. The CDR3 nucleotides read TGTGCCAGCAGCTTAGCGGCGGGGGGGAATGATGAGCAGTTCTTC. The chain is built from TRBV7-8 and TRBJ2-1; 9 positions match TRBD2. CDR1 is SGHVS, CDR2 FQNEAQ, per germline. This CDR3 contains 15 residues. After removal of 0 bases from V and 8 bases from J, the junction contained 5 bases not matched to a gene.

The V and J genes are TRBV29-1 and TRBJ2-3; the D is unclear. The V and J ends lost 3 bases and 3 bases respectively, with 16 bases between them. This CDR3 is 15 amino acids long. Germline CDR1 and CDR2: SQVTM and ANQGSEA. This CDR3 is CSVDMDMVGTDTQYF. CDR3 in DNA: TGCAGCGTTGACATGGATATGGTCGGTACAGATACGCAGTATTTT.

The chain combines TRBV7-6 with TRBJ1-6; no clear D gene. Deletions cut 1 base from V and 8 bases from J, with 6 bases between. The CDR3 sequence is 13 residues long. Germline assignment: CDR1 SGHVS and CDR2 FNYEAQ. The CDR3 is CASSLEVDSPLHF. CDR3 nucleotides: TGTGCCAGCAGCTTAGAGGTAGATTCACCCCTCCACTTT.

This clonotype was detected a few times. The chain employs TRBV5-1 and TRBJ2-7; TRBD1 is a possible D gene (6 bases). This CDR3 is built from 15 residues. Germline CDR1 is SGHRS and CDR2 is YFSETQ. The V end lost 3 bases, the J end lost 5 bases, and 18 bases lay between the germline ends. The CDR3 coding sequence is TGCGCCAGCAGCTCCCTCCACAGGGACCCCCACGAGCAGTACTTC. Amino acids: CASSSLHRDPHEQYF. Full variable domain (missing parts from reference TRBV5-1 and TRBJ2-7): KAGVTQTPRYLIKTRGQQVTLSCSPISGHRSVSWYQQTPGQGLQFLFEYFSETQRNKGNFPGRFSGRQFSNSRSEMNVSTLELGDSALYLCASSSLHRDPHEQYFGPGTRLTVT.

The chain uses TRBV18 and TRBJ2-3, with 8 bases identical to TRBD1. The CDR3 consists of 14 residues. The V and J ends lost 2 bases and 5 bases, in that order; junction bases with no gene match: 3. The germline V gene encodes CDR1 KGHSH and CDR2 LQKENI. This chain's CDR3 is CASSPGQGKDTQYF. The CDR3 DNA sequence: TGTGCCAGCTCACCAGGACAGGGAAAAGATACGCAGTATTTT.

V and J are TRBV20-1 and TRBJ2-2; the D gene is possibly TRBD2 (5 bases). Germline V gene lookup returns CDR1 DFQATT and CDR2 SNEGSKA (reference sequence). V lost 6 bases, J lost 5 bases, and 16 bases lay in between. The CDR3 runs 14 residues. Here the CDR3 reads CSAIIWGETGELFF. CDR3 in DNA: TGCAGTGCAATCATTTGGGGAGAAACCGGGGAGCTGTTTTTT.

This clonotype has ten or more counts. The J gene is TRBJ2-3, the V gene TRBV9; the D gene is possibly TRBD1 (6 bases). The CDR3 spans 17 residues. Per the germline V gene, CDR1 is SGDLS and CDR2 is YYNGEE. Trimming cost V 3 bases and J 9 bases, with 26 bases left between them. This chain's CDR3 is CASSAGRDTTQLGTQYF. The CDR3 DNA sequence: TGTGCCAGCAGCGCAGGCCGGGACACCACGCAATTGGGGACGCAGTATTTT.

This chain uses TRBV29-1 with TRBJ2-1, with 15 bases identical to TRBD2. Losses at the gene ends were 1 base for V and 4 bases for J; bases not matched to a gene: 2. The germline CDR1 and CDR2 sequences are SQVTM and ANQGSEA. The CDR3 extends over 16 amino acids. The CDR3 DNA sequence: TGCAGCGTTGAAGGGACTAGCGGGAGGGAATACAATGAGCAGTTCTTC. It encodes CSVEGTSGREYNEQFF.

The rearrangement uses TRBV12-3 or TRBV12-4 and TRBJ2-7; tentative D call: TRBD2 (6 bases). Trimming took 3 bases from V and 3 from J, leaving 12 bases between them. The CDR3 sequence is 14 residues long. The CDR3 protein is CASSLEAGFYEQYF. The CDR3 DNA reads as TGTGCCAGCAGTTTGGAGGCGGGGTTCTACGAGCAGTACTTC.

This chain uses TRBV12-3 or TRBV12-4 with TRBJ2-3, with 12 positions matching TRBD2. V gave up 4 bases and J gave up 0 bases; unmatched junction bases: 14. This CDR3 is 20 amino acids long. As DNA, the CDR3 is TGTGCCAGCAGTTCGACTAGCGGGGGACTCTTTTCCTCTAGCACAGATACGCAGTATTTT. Protein sequence: CASSSTSGGLFSSSTDTQYF.

The CDR3: CASSFSGEAYNEQFF. The CDR3, as DNA: TGTGCCAGCAGCTTTTCCGGAGAGGCCTACAATGAGCAGTTCTTC. The chain uses TRBV7-6 and TRBJ2-1; unclear D gene. Germline V gene sequence: CDR1 SGHVS, CDR2 FNYEAQ. Trimming took off 3 bases at V and 2 bases at J, with 11 bases between the two ends. The CDR3 sequence is 15 residues long.

The sample holds a few counts of this clonotype. The V gene is TRBV5-1, the J gene TRBJ2-1; TRBD1 agrees at 7 bases. The V segment lost 3 bases and the J segment 3 bases; nucleotides outside the gene matches: 9. Germline-derived CDR1 and CDR2 are SGHRS and YFSETQ. The CDR3 loop spans 16 amino acids. CDR3 DNA sequence: TGCGCCAGCAGCTCCAAGGCAGGGGGTTACTACAATGAGCAGTTCTTC. This encodes CASSSKAGGYYNEQFF.

This chain links TRBV13 with TRBJ2-5, with 8 bases aligning to TRBD1. Unmatched junction bases numbered 11, after V lost 4 bases and J lost 4 bases. The CDR3 runs 16 residues. Germline V gene lookup returns CDR1 PRHDT and CDR2 FYEKMQ (reference sequence). CDR3 in amino acids: CASSSPIQGDGETQYF. DNA of the CDR3: TGTGCCAGCAGCTCCCCCATACAGGGGGACGGAGAGACCCAGTACTTC. The whole variable domain, remainder taken from reference TRBV13 and TRBJ2-5, is AAGVIQSPRHLIKEKRETATLKCYPIPRHDTVYWYQQGPGQDPQFLISFYEKMQSDKGSIPDRFSAQQFSDYHSELNMSSLELGDSALYFCASSSPIQGDGETQYFGPGTRLLVL.

The chain recombines TRBV12-3 or TRBV12-4 with TRBJ2-7, with TRBD2 identical over 16 bases. Losses at the gene ends were 5 bases for V and 6 bases for J; bases not matched to a gene: 7. The CDR3 is 16 amino acids. CDR3 sequence: CASSPGLAGGPGEQYF. DNA for the CDR3: TGTGCCAGCAGTCCGGGACTAGCGGGAGGGCCCGGCGAGCAGTACTTC.

The chain has TRBV5-8 and TRBJ2-7; a weak D match, TRBD2 (6 bases). Germline lookup yields CDR1 SGHTS and CDR2 YDEGEE. Trimming cost V 5 bases and J 2 bases, with 17 bases left between them. There are 15 residues in the CDR3. The CDR3 DNA follows: TGTGCCAGCAGACTGGTTAGCGGTTTAGCCTACGAGCAGTACTTC. This translates into CASRLVSGLAYEQYF. The entire variable domain, with the rest obtained from reference TRBV5-8 and TRBJ2-7, is as follows: EAGVTQSPTHLIKTRGQQATLRCSPISGHTSVYWYQQALGLGLQFLLWYDEGEERNRGNFPPRFSGRQFPNYSSELNVNALELEDSALYLCASRLVSGLAYEQYFGPGTRLTVT.

This clonotype showed up just a few times. The chain combines TRBV11-2 with TRBJ2-5; D is perhaps TRBD1 (6 bases). Germline V gene data show CDR1 as SGHAT and CDR2 as FQNNGV. There are 15 residues in the CDR3. V was shortened by 1 base and J by 5 bases, with 14 bases between the two germline ends. For the CDR3, the DNA is TGTGCCAGCAGCTTAGGTCGCAGGGGTAGGGAGACCCAGTACTTC. Encoded protein: CASSLGRRGRETQYF.

Only a few counts were recorded for this clonotype. V usage is TRBV29-1 and J usage is TRBJ2-1; 11 nucleotides line up with TRBD1. Per the germline V gene, CDR1 is SQVTM and CDR2 is ANQGSEA. Trimming removed 2 bases from V and 10 bases from J; junction bases left unmatched: 7. The CDR3 has 14 amino acids. The CDR3: CSVERDRGIYEQFF. The CDR3 nucleotides are TGCAGCGTTGAAAGGGACAGGGGGATTTACGAGCAGTTCTTC.

The chain is built from TRBV7-6 and TRBJ2-7; TRBD1 matches 9 bases. J was trimmed by 6 bases and V by 0 bases; bases with no gene match: 12. The germline V gene has CDR1 SGHVS and CDR2 FNYEAQ. The CDR3 totals 17 residues. The CDR3 here is CASSLAEFGTGLGEQYF. The CDR3 nucleotides read TGTGCCAGCAGCTTAGCCGAGTTCGGGACAGGGCTAGGCGAGCAGTACTTC.

The chain joins TRBV14 to TRBJ2-5, with D perhaps matching TRBD2 (6 bases). Germline assignment: CDR1 SGHDN and CDR2 FVKESK. V lost 4 bases and J lost 4, with 16 bases in between. This CDR3 spans 15 amino acids. CDR3 in amino acids: CASSPTSGRGETQYF. Here the CDR3 DNA reads TGTGCCAGCAGCCCCACTTCGGGGCGGGGAGAGACCCAGTACTTC.

In its sample, this clonotype was seen once. The J gene is TRBJ1-1, the V gene TRBV21-1; no check of the table's D call, TRBD1, against the DNA was made. TRBV21-1 is designated a pseudogene. The CDR3 consists of 16 residues. The CDR3 reads CASSKVRDREDTEAFF. CDR3 in DNA: TGTGCCAGCAGCAAAGTGAGAGACAGGGAGGACACTGAAGCTTTCTTT.

This clonotype has more than one count but fewer than ten. The chain has TRBV7-9 and TRBJ1-1, with D tentatively TRBD1 (5 bases). The V end lost 1 base, the J end lost 6 bases, and 9 bases lay between the germline ends. CDR1 SEHNR and CDR2 FQNEAQ come from the germline V gene (reference sequence). The CDR3 is 13 residues long. CDR3 DNA sequence: TGTGCCAGCAGCTTAGTAGGGGTTCCTGAAGCTTTCTTT. It specifies CASSLVGVPEAFF.

This clonotype has a handful of counts. V and J are TRBV6-2 or TRBV6-3 and TRBJ2-7; no reliable D call. Germline V gives CDR1 MNHEY, CDR2 SVGEGT. V dropped 4 bases and J dropped 3 bases, with 10 bases sitting between them. This CDR3 has 13 amino acids. The CDR3 nucleotides read TGTGCCAGCAGTTTTTCGGCCGGCTACGAGCAGTACTTC. Translated, it gives CASSFSAGYEQYF.

This clonotype was counted a few times. The chain couples TRBV12-3 or TRBV12-4 to TRBJ2-3; 7 nucleotides agree with TRBD1. The CDR3 sequence is 12 residues long. Losses at the gene ends were 5 bases for V and 8 bases for J; bases not matched to a gene: 4. The CDR3 protein is CASSVSGGTQYF. The CDR3, as DNA: TGTGCCAGCAGTGTCTCAGGGGGTACGCAGTATTTT.

This clonotype was picked up many times. This chain connects TRBV28 to TRBJ2-7, with D maybe TRBD1 (6 bases). Germline CDR1 is MDHEN and CDR2 is SYDVKM. The CDR3 spans 14 residues. Trimming took off 2 bases at V and 2 bases at J, with 10 bases between the two ends. Written as DNA, the CDR3 is TGTGCCAGCAGTTTAAGGGGGAATCCCTACGAGCAGTACTTC. As protein: CASSLRGNPYEQYF.

J is TRBJ2-2 and V is TRBV10-1, with D unresolved. The CDR3 is 14 residues long. CDR1 WNHNN and CDR2 SYGVQD come from the germline V gene (reference sequence). The ends were cut back, 2 bases at V and 6 bases at J, with 10 bases in the middle. CDR3 sequence: CASSEGPRAGELFF. The DNA for the CDR3 is TGCGCCAGCAGTGAGGGCCCTCGGGCCGGGGAGCTGTTTTTT.